This TCR delta chain was obtained from a study of gamma-delta T cells after stem cell transplantation. TCRdb reanalyzed the RT-PCR reads using CATT. The sample has more than 2,000 delta-chain clones; 25% are singletons. The CDR3 is 14 amino acids. CDR1 and CDR2 (germline): TSWWSYY, QGS. On this clone: It may be a read error: a sequence one base away is much more abundant.

This clonotype was obtained from a human donor. It is not recorded whose cells these are; they may come from a transplant donor. The chain employs TRDV1 and TRDJ1; D unresolved. Sequencing input: gamma-delta T cells. The CDR3 spells CALGTFPHTDQLIF. DNA for the CDR3: TGTGCTCTTGGGACCTTTCCCCACACCGATCAACTCATCTTT.